This TCR beta chain was obtained from a study of CD8 T cells in Susac syndrome. Study-wide context: Patients with Susac syndrome who were sequenced included more than five with active disease and under ten in remission.

With random hexamers, reverse transcription was performed on about 0.45 to 1 ug of RNA. Each CDR3 protein is one row after TCRdb ran MiXCR on the immunoSEQ multiplex PCR reads. In the table there are 100,000 or so distinct CDR3 sequences, around 95% of which are singletons. Overall study findings and caveats: Susac-specific public clones were found in total CD8+ and CD8+ TEMRA repertoires, numbering 15 to 20 and five, respectively.

The J segment lost 13 bases and the V segment lost 3 bases, leaving 4 bases of the junction unmatched. Germline lookup yields CDR1 DFQATT and CDR2 SNEGSKA (reference sequence). CDR3 length: 11 amino acids. In the case of this clonotype: Its specificity is unknown.

The chain is built from TRBV20-1 and TRBJ2-1, with TRBD2 matching over 9 bases. The sample was CD8+ T cells from PBMCs. This receptor was identified in a human donor with Susac syndrome. This CDR3 is CSASLAGSQFF. In DNA, the CDR3 is TGCAGTGCTAGTCTAGCGGGAAGCCAGTTCTTC.